What follows are 14 T cell receptor beta chains derived from one specimen sequenced in a study of healthy donors' naive CD4 and CD8 T cells. Each TCR library used about 500 ng of total RNA and a linear amplification protocol. TCRdb reanalysed the reads using MiXCR and keeps one entry per CDR3 protein. Of 150,000 to 200,000 distinct CDR3 sequences in the sample, about 76% were seen once. Sequencing used naive CD4+ and CD8+ T cells sorted from blood, pooled from several donors. The origin of the receptors is a pool of human donors in good health; the sample pools cells from several healthy donors.

This chain uses TRBV11-2 with TRBJ2-7, with TRBD1 matching over 7 bases. CDR3 length: 16 amino acids. Germline assignment: CDR1 SGHAT and CDR2 FQNNGV. With 4 bases clipped from V and 0 bases from J, the junction kept 9 bases outside the gene matches. Here the CDR3 reads CASSSPRGPSSYEQYF. CDR3 DNA sequence: TGTGCCAGCAGCTCCCCAAGGGGGCCGAGCTCCTACGAGCAGTACTTC.

Only one count was recorded for this clonotype. The chain couples TRBV19 to TRBJ2-7; 9 positions match TRBD2. J lost 3 bases, V lost 5 bases, and 5 bases had no gene match. The CDR3 length is 14 residues. Germline V gene data show CDR1 as LNHDA and CDR2 as SQIVND (reference sequence). The CDR3 DNA sequence: TGTGCCAGTAGTGCTAGCGGGACAAGCTACGAGCAGTACGTC. Translated: CASSASGTSYEQYV.

The chain links TRBV20-1 to TRBJ2-5, with 9 bases that match TRBD1. CDR3 length: 13 amino acids. Germline loops: CDR1 DFQATT, CDR2 SNEGSKA (reference sequence). Unmatched junction bases numbered 3, after V lost 3 bases and J lost 4 bases. The CDR3 sequence is CSASTGGGETQYF. The CDR3 nucleotides are TGCAGTGCTAGTACAGGGGGCGGAGAGACCCAGTACTTC.

The chain is built from TRBV12-3 or TRBV12-4 and TRBJ1-5; D may be TRBD1 (5 bases). The CDR3 consists of 13 residues. V dropped 4 bases and J dropped 6 bases, with 10 bases sitting between them. This CDR3 reads CASSSQGFQPQHF. DNA for the CDR3: TGTGCCAGCAGTTCCCAGGGATTTCAGCCCCAGCATTTT.

The chain is built from TRBV10-3 and TRBJ2-5, with TRBD1 identical over 7 bases. This CDR3 has 16 residues. V gave up 2 bases and J gave up 2 bases; unmatched junction bases: 8. Per germline, CDR1 ENHRY and CDR2 SYGVKD. CDR3 DNA sequence: TGTGCCATCAGTGAGCCCGGGACAGCCGATCAAGAGACCCAGTACTTC. Its translation is CAISEPGTADQETQYF.

The chain is built from TRBV6-1 and TRBJ1-5, with TRBD1 matching 10 bases. The junction had 4 bases not matched to a gene; V was cut back by 6 bases and J by 5 bases. CDR1 is MNHNS and CDR2 is SASEGT in the germline V gene. This CDR3 is built from 14 residues. This CDR3 is CASSRGQGDQPQHF. CDR3 in DNA: TGTGCCAGCAGCCGTGGACAGGGGGATCAGCCCCAGCATTTT.

V gene TRBV5-1 combines with J gene TRBJ2-1, with TRBD2 identical over 11 bases. Trimming removed 4 bases from V and 2 bases from J; junction bases left unmatched: 2. Germline CDR1 is SGHRS and CDR2 is YFSETQ. CDR3 length: 15 residues. The CDR3 is CASSPTSGAYNEQFF. CDR3 nucleotide sequence: TGCGCCAGCAGCCCGACTAGCGGGGCCTACAATGAGCAGTTCTTC. The full variable domain, completed using reference TRBV5-1 and TRBJ2-1, is KAGVTQTPRYLIKTRGQQVTLSCSPISGHRSVSWYQQTPGQGLQFLFEYFSETQRNKGNFPGRFSGRQFSNSRSEMNVSTLELGDSALYLCASSPTSGAYNEQFFGPGTRLTVL.

This clonotype occurred a few times. The chain joins TRBV29-1 to TRBJ2-3; TRBD1 agrees at 8 bases. The V gene's germline CDR1 is SQVTM and CDR2 ANQGSEA. The junction had 3 bases not matched to a gene; V was cut back by 4 bases and J by 3 bases. This CDR3 comprises 13 residues. The CDR3 DNA sequence: TGCAGCGTTGCCAGGGGGCGAACAGATACGCAGTATTTT. Translating it yields CSVARGRTDTQYF.

In its sample, this clonotype was seen a few times. The CDR3 DNA is TGTGCCAGCACTTCCTACGGAGGGAATACTGAAGCTTTCTTT. This sequence encodes CASTSYGGNTEAFF. The chain links TRBV6-2 or TRBV6-3 to TRBJ1-1; the D is unclear. This CDR3 contains 14 residues. V was shortened by 7 bases and J by 5 bases, with 17 bases between the two germline ends. The germline V gene encodes CDR1 MNHEY and CDR2 SVGEGT.

This clonotype came up once. V gene TRBV5-6 combines with J gene TRBJ1-5; 11 positions agree with TRBD1. Germline V CDR1 and CDR2: SGHDT, YYEEEE. Trimming at V came to 3 bases and at J to 2 bases, leaving 1 base not matched to a gene. This CDR3 is 15 amino acids long. The CDR3 nucleotides are TGTGCCAGCAGCTGGACAGGGGGCGGCAATCAGCCCCAGCATTTT. Protein sequence: CASSWTGGGNQPQHF.

Comments on this clonotype: A read error may produce the germline difference seen at one junction end. This chain links TRBV5-1 with TRBJ2-3, with a possible D match to TRBD2 (5 bases). The CDR3 consists of 13 residues. In germline, CDR1 is SGHRS, CDR2 YFSETQ. This chain's CDR3 is CASSLGGTDTQYF. The CDR3 DNA reads TGTGCCAGTAGTCTGGGAGGCACAGATACGCAGTATTTT.

The V gene is TRBV10-3, the J gene TRBJ1-2; D ambiguous. Germline CDR1 is ENHRY and CDR2 is SYGVKD. Trimming left V 6 bases short and J 9 bases short, with 23 bases between. The CDR3 contains 15 residues. CDR3 sequence: CAISIRREPNQSYTF. The CDR3 DNA reads TGTGCCATCAGCATCAGAAGGGAGCCAAACCAGAGCTACACCTTC.

J is TRBJ2-5 and V is TRBV29-1, with D hard to call. The germline V gene encodes CDR1 SQVTM and CDR2 ANQGSEA. The V end lost 3 bases, the J end lost 2 bases, and 16 bases lay between the germline ends. This CDR3 region has 15 residues. DNA for the CDR3: TGCAGCGTTGATCCGAGTCTGGGTGAACAAGAGACCCAGTACTTC. This gives the protein CSVDPSLGEQETQYF.

V is TRBV6-5 and J is TRBJ2-7; 7 bases line up with TRBD1. In germline, CDR1 is MNHEY, CDR2 SVGAGI. The J segment lost 0 bases and the V segment lost 6 bases, leaving 5 bases of the junction unmatched. The CDR3 totals 14 residues. CDR3 residues: CASRETGNSYEQYF. The CDR3, as DNA: TGTGCCAGCAGGGAGACAGGGAACTCCTACGAGCAGTACTTC.